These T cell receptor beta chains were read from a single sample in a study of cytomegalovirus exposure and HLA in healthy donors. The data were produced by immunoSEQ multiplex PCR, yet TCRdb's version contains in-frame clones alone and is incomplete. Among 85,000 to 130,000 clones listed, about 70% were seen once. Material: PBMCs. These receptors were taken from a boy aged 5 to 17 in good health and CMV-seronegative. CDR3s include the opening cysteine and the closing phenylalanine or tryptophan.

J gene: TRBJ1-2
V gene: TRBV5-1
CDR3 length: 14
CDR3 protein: CASSGGTANYGYTF

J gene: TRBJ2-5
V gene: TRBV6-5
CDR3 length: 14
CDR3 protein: CASSYAGSQETQYF

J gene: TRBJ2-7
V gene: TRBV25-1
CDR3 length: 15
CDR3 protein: CASRGQSVGEHEQYF

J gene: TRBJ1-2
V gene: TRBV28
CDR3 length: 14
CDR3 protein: CASSFLGAGYGYTF

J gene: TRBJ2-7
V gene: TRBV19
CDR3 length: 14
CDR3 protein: CASTRREPSYEQYF

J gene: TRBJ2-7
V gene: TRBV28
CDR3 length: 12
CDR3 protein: CASSPYDYEQYF

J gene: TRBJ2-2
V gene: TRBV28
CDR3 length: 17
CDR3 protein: CASSATTGAINTGELFF

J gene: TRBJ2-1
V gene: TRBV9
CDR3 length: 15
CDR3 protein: CASSESGYSYNEQFF

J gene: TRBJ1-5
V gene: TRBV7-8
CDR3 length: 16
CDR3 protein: CASSPWVGRTTLSQHF

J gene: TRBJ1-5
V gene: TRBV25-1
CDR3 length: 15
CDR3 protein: CASSPRGVGVQPQHF

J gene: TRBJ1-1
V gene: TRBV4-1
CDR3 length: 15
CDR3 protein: CASSFQGGVNTEAFF

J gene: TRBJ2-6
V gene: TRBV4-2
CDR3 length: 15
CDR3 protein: CASSQAGTGANVLTF

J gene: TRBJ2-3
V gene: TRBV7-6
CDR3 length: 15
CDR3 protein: CASSFPGSPGDTQYF

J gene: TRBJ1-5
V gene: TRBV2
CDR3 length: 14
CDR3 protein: CASSERGGGQPQHF

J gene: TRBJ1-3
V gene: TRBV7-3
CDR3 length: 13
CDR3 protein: CASSPTAGNTIYF

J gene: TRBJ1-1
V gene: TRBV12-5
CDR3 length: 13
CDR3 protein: CASGLDSRLGAFF

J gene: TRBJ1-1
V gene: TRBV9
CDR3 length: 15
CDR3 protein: CASSVGGQGNTEAFF

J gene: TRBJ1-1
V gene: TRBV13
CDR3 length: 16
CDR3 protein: CASSLDSWTGGTEAFF

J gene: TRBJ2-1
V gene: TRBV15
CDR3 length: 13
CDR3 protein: CASAPWWGDEQFF

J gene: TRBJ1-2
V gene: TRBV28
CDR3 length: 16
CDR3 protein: CASSTFQIGTAYGYTF

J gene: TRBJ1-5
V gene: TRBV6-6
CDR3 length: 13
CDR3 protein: CASSGDRNQPQHF

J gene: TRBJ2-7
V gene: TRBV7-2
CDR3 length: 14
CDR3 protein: CASSLASGSYEQYF

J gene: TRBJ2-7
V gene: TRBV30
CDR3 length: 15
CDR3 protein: CAWSGPVRFSYEQYF

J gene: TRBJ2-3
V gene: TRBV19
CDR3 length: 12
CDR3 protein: CATSSSTDTQYF

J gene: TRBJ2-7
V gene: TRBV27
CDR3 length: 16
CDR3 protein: CASSFSGGDWSDEQYF

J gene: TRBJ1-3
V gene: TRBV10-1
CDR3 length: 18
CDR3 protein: CASSPDRSLTISGNTIYF

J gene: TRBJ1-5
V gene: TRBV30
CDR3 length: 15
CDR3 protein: CAWSVLGAGNQPQHF

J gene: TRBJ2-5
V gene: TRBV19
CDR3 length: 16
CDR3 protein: CASSPLAGAHQETQYF

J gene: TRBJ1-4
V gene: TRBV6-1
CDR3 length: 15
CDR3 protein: CASSEVRATNEKLFF

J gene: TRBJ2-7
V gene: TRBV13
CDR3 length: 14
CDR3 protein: CTSRLYRVSYEQYF

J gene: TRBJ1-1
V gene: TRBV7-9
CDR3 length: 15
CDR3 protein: CASSSIQGARTEAFF

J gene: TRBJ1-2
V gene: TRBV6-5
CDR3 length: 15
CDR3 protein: CASSYMPGGTYGYTF

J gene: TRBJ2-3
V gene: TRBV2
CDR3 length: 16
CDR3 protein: CASSEEALAGGQTQYF

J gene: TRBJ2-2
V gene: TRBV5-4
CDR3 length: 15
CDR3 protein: CASSLDRQGSGELFF

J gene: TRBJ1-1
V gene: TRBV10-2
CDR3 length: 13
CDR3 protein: CASSRQGNTEAFF

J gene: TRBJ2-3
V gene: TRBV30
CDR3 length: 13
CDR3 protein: CAWKSPSPDTQYF

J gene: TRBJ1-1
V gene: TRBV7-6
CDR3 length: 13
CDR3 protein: CASSRTGVTEAFF

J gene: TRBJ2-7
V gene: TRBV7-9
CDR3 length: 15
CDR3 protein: CASSSDRTFSYEQYF

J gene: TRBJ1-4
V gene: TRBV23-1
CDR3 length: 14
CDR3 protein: CASSRPGRDEKLFF